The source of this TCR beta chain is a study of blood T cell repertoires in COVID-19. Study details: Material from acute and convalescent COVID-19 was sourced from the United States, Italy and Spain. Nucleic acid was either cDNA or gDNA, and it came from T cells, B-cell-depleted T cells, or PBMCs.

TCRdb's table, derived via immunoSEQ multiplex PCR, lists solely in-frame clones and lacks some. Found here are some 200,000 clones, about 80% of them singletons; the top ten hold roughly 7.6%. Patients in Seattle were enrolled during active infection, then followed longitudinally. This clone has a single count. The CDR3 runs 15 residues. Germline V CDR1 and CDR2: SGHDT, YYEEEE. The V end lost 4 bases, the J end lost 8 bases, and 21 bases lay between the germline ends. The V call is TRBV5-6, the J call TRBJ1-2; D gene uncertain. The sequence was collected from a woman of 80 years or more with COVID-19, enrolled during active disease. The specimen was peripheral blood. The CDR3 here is CASSPGRPTLSGYTF. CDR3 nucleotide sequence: TGTGCCAGCAGCCCGGGAAGGCCGACACTATCGGGCTACACCTTC. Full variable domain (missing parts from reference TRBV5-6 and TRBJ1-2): DAGVTQSPTHLIKTRGQQVTLRCSPKSGHDTVSWYQQALGQGPQFIFQYYEEEERQRGNFPDRFSGHQFPNYSSELNVNALLLGDSALYLCASSPGRPTLSGYTFGSGTRLTVV.